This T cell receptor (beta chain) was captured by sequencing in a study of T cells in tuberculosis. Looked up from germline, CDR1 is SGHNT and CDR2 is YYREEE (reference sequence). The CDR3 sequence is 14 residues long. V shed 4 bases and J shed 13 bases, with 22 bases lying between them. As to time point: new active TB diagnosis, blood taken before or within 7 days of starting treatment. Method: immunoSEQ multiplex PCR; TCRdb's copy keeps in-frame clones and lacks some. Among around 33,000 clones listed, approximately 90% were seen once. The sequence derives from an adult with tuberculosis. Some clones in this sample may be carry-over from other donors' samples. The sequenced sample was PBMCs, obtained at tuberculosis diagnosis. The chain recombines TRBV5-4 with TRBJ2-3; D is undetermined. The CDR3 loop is CASSPLESRDIEYF. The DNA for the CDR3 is TGTGCCAGCAGCCCCCTTGAGAGCCGCGATATTGAGTATTTT.